This note documents a single T cell receptor (beta chain) sequence. Trimming took off 5 bases at V and 6 bases at J, with 11 bases between the two ends. The CDR3 loop spans 12 amino acids. From germline, CDR1 is KGHSH and CDR2 LQKENI. Breast cancer patients provided tissue from their axillary draining lymph nodes. The data derive from a study of breast tumors, draining lymph nodes, adjacent tissues. One entry per CDR3 protein, called by TCRdb with MiXCR from the multiplex PCR reads. The table includes 200,000 to 250,000 distinct CDR3 sequences, around 35% detected once. V is TRBV18 and J is TRBJ2-7; no firm D call. The specimen sequenced was axillary lymph node tissue. The receptor was isolated from a female donor with breast cancer. Some clones in this sample may be carry-over from other donors' samples. CDR3 sequence (DNA): TGTGCCAGCTCATTCCTATCGGGCGAGCAGTACTTC. Translated: CASSFLSGEQYF.